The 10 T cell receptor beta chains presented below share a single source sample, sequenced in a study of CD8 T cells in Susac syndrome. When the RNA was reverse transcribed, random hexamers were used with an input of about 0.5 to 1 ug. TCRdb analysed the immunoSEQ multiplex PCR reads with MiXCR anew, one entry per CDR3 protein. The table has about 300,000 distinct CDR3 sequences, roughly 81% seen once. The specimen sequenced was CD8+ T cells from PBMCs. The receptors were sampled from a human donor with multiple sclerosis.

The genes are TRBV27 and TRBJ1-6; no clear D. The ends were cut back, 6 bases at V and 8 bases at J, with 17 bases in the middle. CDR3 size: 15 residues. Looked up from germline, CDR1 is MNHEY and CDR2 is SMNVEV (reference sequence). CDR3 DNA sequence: TGTGCCAGCAGATGGGCCCGGACGGGGTATTCACCCCTCCACTTT. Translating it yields CASRWARTGYSPLHF.

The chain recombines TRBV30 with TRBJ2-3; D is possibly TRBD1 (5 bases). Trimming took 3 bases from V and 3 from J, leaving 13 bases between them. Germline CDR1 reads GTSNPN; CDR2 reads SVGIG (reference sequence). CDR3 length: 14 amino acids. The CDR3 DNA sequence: TGTGCCTGGAGACCCCTACAGGAGACAGATACGCAGTATTTT. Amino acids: CAWRPLQETDTQYF.

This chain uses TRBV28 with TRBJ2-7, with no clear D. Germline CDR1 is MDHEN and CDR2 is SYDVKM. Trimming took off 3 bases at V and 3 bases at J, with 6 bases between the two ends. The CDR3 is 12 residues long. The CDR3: CASSFNVYEQYF. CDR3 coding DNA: TGTGCCAGCAGTTTTAACGTCTACGAGCAGTACTTC.

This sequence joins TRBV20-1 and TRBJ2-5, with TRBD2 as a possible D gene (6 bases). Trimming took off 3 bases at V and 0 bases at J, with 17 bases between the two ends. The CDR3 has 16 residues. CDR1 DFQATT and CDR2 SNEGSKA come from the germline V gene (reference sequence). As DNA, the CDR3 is TGCAGTGCTAGGACCGGGTCTAGCGCCAACCAAGAGACCCAGTACTTC. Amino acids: CSARTGSSANQETQYF.

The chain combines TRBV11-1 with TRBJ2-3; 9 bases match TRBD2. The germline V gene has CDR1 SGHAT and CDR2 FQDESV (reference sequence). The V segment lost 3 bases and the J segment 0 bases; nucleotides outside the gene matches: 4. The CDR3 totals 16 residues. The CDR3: CASSLRTSASTDTQYF. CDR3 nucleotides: TGTGCCAGCAGCTTGCGGACTAGCGCTAGCACAGATACGCAGTATTTT. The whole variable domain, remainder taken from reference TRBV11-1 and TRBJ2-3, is EAEVAQSPRYKITEKSQAVAFWCDPISGHATLYWYRQILGQGPELLVQFQDESVVDDSQLPKDRFSAERLKGVDSTLKIQPAELGDSAMYLCASSLRTSASTDTQYFGPGTRLTVL.

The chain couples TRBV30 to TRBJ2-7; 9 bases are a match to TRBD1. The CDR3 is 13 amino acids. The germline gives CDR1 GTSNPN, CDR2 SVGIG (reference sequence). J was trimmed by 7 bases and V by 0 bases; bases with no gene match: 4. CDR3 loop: CAWSVGTGWEQYF. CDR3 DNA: TGTGCCTGGAGTGTCGGGACAGGGTGGGAGCAGTACTTC.

This CDR3 reads CASSHSTGGYSPLHF. The CDR3, as DNA: TGTGCCAGCAGCCACTCGACCGGGGGCTATTCACCCCTCCACTTT. The chain carries TRBV7-6 and TRBJ1-6; possible D gene TRBD1, 6 bases. The CDR3 spans 15 residues. The germline gives CDR1 SGHVS, CDR2 FNYEAQ. V lost 5 bases to trimming and J lost 8 bases, with 16 bases between them.

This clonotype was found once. DNA for the CDR3: TGTGCCAGCAGTGACCCGCCCTGGGGGACCCAGTACTTC. Translated, it gives CASSDPPWGTQYF. The chain carries TRBV6-4 and TRBJ2-5; no firm D call. CDR3 length: 13 residues. CDR1 and CDR2 (germline): MRHNA, SNTAGT. Between the trimmed V and J ends, which lost 2 bases and 7 bases, there was a span of 11 bases.

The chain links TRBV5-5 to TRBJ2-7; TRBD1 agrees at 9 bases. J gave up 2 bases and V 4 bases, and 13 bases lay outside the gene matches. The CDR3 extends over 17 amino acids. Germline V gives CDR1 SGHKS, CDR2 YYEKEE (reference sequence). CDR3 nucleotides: TGTGCCAGCAGCGTACGGGACAGGGTTACATTTCCCTACGAGCAGTACTTC. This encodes CASSVRDRVTFPYEQYF.

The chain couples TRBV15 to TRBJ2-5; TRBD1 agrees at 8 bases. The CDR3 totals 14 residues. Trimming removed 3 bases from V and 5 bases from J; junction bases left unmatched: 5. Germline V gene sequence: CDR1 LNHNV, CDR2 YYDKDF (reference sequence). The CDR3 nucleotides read TGTGCCACCAGCAGGCGGACAGGGAAGGAGACCCAGTACTTC. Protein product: CATSRRTGKETQYF.